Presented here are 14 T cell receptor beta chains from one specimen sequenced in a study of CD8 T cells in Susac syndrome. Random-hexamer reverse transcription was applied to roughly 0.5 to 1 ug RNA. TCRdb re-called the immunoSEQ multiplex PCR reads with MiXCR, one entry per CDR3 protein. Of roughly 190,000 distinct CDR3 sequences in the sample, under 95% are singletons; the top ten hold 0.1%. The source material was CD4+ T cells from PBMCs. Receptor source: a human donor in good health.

CDR3 sequence reads: CASSRRGGSDTEAFF. As DNA, the CDR3 is TGCGCCAGCAGCCGAAGGGGAGGGTCGGACACTGAAGCTTTCTTT. The chain recombines TRBV5-1 with TRBJ1-1, with D possibly matching TRBD1 (5 bases). The CDR3 spans 15 residues. Per the germline V gene, CDR1 is SGHRS and CDR2 is YFSETQ. V lost 4 bases to trimming and J lost 3 bases, with 16 bases between them.

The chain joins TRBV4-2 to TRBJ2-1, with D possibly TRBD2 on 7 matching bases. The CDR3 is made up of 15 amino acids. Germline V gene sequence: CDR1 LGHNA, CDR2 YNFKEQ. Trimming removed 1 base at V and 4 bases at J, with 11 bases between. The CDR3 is CASSQAAGAYNEQFF. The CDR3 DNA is TGTGCCAGCAGCCAAGCGGCGGGGGCATACAATGAGCAGTTCTTC.

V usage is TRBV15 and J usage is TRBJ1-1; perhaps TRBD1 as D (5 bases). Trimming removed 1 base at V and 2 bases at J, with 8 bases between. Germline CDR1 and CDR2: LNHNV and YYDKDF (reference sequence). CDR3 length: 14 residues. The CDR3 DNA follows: TGTGCCACCAGCAGAGTGCGGACAAACACTGAAGCTTTCTTT. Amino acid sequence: CATSRVRTNTEAFF.

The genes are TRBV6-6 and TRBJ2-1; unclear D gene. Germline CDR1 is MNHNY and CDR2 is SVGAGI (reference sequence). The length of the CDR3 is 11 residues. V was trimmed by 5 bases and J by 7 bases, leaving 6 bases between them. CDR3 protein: CASSTVNEQFF. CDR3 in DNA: TGTGCCAGCAGTACCGTTAATGAGCAGTTCTTC.

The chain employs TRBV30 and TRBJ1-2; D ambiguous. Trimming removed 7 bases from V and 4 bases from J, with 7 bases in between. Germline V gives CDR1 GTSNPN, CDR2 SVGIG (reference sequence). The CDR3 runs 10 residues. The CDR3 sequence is CAYKSYGYTF. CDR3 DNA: TGTGCCTATAAATCCTATGGCTACACCTTC.

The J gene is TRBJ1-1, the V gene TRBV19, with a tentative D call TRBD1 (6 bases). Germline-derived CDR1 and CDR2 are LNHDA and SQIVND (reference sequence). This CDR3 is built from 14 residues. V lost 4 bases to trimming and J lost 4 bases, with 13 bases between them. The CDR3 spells CASSTRGDRTEAFF. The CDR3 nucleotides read TGTGCCAGTAGTACCAGGGGAGACCGCACTGAAGCTTTCTTT.

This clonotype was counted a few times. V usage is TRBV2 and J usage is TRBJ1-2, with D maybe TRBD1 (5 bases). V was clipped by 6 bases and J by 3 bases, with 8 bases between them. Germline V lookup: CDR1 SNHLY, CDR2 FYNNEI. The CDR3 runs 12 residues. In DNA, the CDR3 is TGTGCCAGCAGAGGGGCAGACTATGGCTACACCTTC. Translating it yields CASRGADYGYTF.

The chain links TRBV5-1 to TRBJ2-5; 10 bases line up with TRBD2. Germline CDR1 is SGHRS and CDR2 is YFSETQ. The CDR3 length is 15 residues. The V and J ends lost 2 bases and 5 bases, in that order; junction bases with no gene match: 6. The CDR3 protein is CASSLSSGGRETQYF. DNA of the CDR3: TGCGCCAGCAGCTTATCTAGCGGGGGCCGGGAGACCCAGTACTTC. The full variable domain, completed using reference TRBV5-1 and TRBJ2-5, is KAGVTQTPRYLIKTRGQQVTLSCSPISGHRSVSWYQQTPGQGLQFLFEYFSETQRNKGNFPGRFSGRQFSNSRSEMNVSTLELGDSALYLCASSLSSGGRETQYFGPGTRLLVL.

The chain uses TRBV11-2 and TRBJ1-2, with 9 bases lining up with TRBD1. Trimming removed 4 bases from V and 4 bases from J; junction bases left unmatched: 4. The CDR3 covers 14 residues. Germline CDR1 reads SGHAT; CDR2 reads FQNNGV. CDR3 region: CASSSGQGGYGYTF. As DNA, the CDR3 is TGTGCCAGCAGCTCGGGACAGGGAGGCTATGGCTACACCTTC.

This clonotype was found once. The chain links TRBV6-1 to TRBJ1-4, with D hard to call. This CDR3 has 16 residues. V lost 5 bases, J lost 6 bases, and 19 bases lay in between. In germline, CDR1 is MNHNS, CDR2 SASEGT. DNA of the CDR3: TGTGCCAGCAGTAGGAGTACTGGCCCGAAATATGAAAAACTGTTTTTT. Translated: CASSRSTGPKYEKLFF.

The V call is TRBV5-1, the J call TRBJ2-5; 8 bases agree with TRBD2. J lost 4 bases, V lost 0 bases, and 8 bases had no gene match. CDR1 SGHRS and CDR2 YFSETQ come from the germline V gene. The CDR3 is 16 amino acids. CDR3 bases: TGCGCCAGCAGCTTGGATCCGGGGGGGCCGACAGAGACCCAGTACTTC. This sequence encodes CASSLDPGGPTETQYF.

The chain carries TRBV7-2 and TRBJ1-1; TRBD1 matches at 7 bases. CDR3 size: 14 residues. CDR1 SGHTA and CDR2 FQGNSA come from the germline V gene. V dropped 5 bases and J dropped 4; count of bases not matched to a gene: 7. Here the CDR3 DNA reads TGTGCCAGCAGCCGACAGGGAGAGCTCACTGAAGCTTTCTTT. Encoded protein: CASSRQGELTEAFF. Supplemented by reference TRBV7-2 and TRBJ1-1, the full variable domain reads GAGVSQSPSNKVTEKGKDVELRCDPISGHTALYWYRQSLGQGLEFLIYFQGNSAPDKSGLPSDRFSAERTGGSVSTLTIQRTQQEDSAVYLCASSRQGELTEAFFGQGTRLTVV.

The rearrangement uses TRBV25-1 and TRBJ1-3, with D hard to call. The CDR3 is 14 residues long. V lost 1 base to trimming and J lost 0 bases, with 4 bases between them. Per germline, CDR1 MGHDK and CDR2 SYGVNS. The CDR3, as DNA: TGTGCCAGCAGTGAATGGAGCTCTGGAAACACCATATATTTT. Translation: CASSEWSSGNTIYF.

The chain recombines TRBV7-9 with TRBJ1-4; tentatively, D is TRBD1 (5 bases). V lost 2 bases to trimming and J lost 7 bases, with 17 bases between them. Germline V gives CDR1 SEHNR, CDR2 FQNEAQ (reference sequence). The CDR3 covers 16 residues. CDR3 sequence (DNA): TGTGCCAGCAGCTTATTCATAGGGGCCGACCTTGAAAAACTGTTTTTT. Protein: CASSLFIGADLEKLFF.